This entry lists 8 T cell receptor beta chains sequenced from one sample in a study of blood T cell repertoires in COVID-19. Sequencing used immunoSEQ multiplex PCR; TCRdb keeps in-frame clones, though not all of them. Here the sample spans some 220,000 clones, roughly nine tenths being singletons. Sequenced: peripheral blood. Receptors originate from a woman younger than 35 who had recovered from COVID-19.

The V gene is TRBV9, the J gene TRBJ2-7; unclear D gene. The V end was cut by 4 bases, the J end by 0 bases, with 11 bases between. Germline loops: CDR1 SGDLS, CDR2 YYNGEE. This CDR3 is built from 14 residues. The CDR3, as DNA: TGTGCCAGCAGCATTGCCATCAGCTCCTACGAGCAGTACTTC. Translated: CASSIAISSYEQYF.

The chain carries TRBV12-3 or TRBV12-4 and TRBJ2-1; TRBD2 agrees at 7 bases. With 6 bases clipped from V and 4 bases from J, the junction kept 3 bases outside the gene matches. CDR3 length: 13 amino acids. For the CDR3, the DNA is TGTGCCAGCAGCCCCGGGAGGTACAATGAGCAGTTCTTC. Its translation: CASSPGRYNEQFF.

The gene calls are TRBV18 and TRBJ2-5, with 7 bases aligning to TRBD1. This CDR3 has 19 residues. Trimming removed 3 bases from V and 2 bases from J; junction bases left unmatched: 18. Germline-derived CDR1 and CDR2 are KGHSH and LQKENI. This chain's CDR3 is CASSPVDRLRLDQQETQYF. The CDR3 DNA reads TGTGCCAGCTCACCCGTGGACAGGCTCCGCCTTGACCAGCAAGAGACCCAGTACTTC.

This sequence joins TRBV7-9 and TRBJ2-2; no clear D gene. Germline assignment: CDR1 SEHNR and CDR2 FQNEAQ (reference sequence). The ends were cut back, 1 base at V and 0 bases at J, with 6 bases in the middle. The CDR3 has 15 amino acids. The CDR3 protein is CASSLGHANTGELFF. The CDR3 region has the DNA TGTGCCAGCAGCTTAGGACACGCGAACACCGGGGAGCTGTTTTTT.

The gene calls are TRBV7-2 and TRBJ1-1; 9 positions agree with TRBD1. With 4 bases clipped from V and 7 bases from J, the junction kept 10 bases outside the gene matches. Germline CDR1 is SGHTA and CDR2 is FQGNSA. CDR3 length: 15 amino acids. In DNA, the CDR3 is TGTGCCAGCAGCTATCTGGGACAGGGAGAGGATGAAGCTTTCTTT. This encodes CASSYLGQGEDEAFF.

The CDR3 coding sequence is TGTGCCAGCAGTGGGCAGTTAAACGCTAACTATGGCTACACCTTC. This translates into CASSGQLNANYGYTF. The V gene is TRBV27, the J gene TRBJ1-2; D call uncertain. The V end lost 5 bases, the J end lost 0 bases, and 13 bases lay between the germline ends. The CDR3 sequence is 15 residues long. Germline-derived CDR1 and CDR2 are MNHEY and SMNVEV (reference sequence).

This sequence joins TRBV7-6 and TRBJ2-2; D not certain. This CDR3 contains 15 residues. The V end lost 2 bases, the J end lost 4 bases, and 11 bases lay between the germline ends. CDR1 is SGHVS and CDR2 is FNYEAQ in the germline V gene. The CDR3 here is CASSLMDGGTGELFF. DNA of the CDR3: TGTGCCAGCAGCTTAATGGATGGCGGCACCGGGGAGCTGTTTTTT.

This chain uses TRBV7-9 with TRBJ2-2; the match to TRBD2 covers 7 bases. Germline loops: CDR1 SEHNR, CDR2 FQNEAQ (reference sequence). J lost 6 bases, V lost 5 bases, and 9 bases had no gene match. The CDR3 length is 15 residues. The chain's CDR3 is CASSRLGGAAGELFF. The DNA of the CDR3 is TGTGCCAGCAGCCGGTTGGGAGGGGCGGCCGGGGAGCTGTTTTTT.